Below are 32 T cell receptor beta chains sequenced from a single sample in a study of cytomegalovirus exposure and HLA in healthy donors. PCR amplification relied on 60 Vbeta primers (plus 13 Jbeta primers). Sequencing used immunoSEQ multiplex PCR; TCRdb keeps in-frame clones, though not all of them. The sample contains over 150,000 clones, around 80% of which appear only once. The specimen sequenced was PBMCs. The receptors here all came from a woman aged 55-70 years in good health and CMV-seropositive.

The chain has TRBV27 and TRBJ2-7; D is possibly TRBD2 (6 bases). The V end was cut by 2 bases, the J end by 5 bases, with 19 bases between. Germline CDR1 reads MNHEY; CDR2 reads SMNVEV (reference sequence). The CDR3 loop spans 16 amino acids. CDR3 protein: CASSLTWTGERDEQYF. In DNA form, the CDR3 reads TGTGCCAGCAGTTTAACATGGACGGGAGAGAGAGACGAGCAGTACTTC.

V gene TRBV29-1 combines with J gene TRBJ1-2, with 8 bases fitting TRBD1. V shed 4 bases and J 6 bases; nucleotides not matched to a gene: 7. The CDR3 is made up of 13 amino acids. CDR1 and CDR2 (germline): SQVTM, ANQGSEA. The CDR3 sequence is CSVVSTGENGYTF. CDR3 nucleotides: TGCAGCGTTGTGTCGACAGGGGAGAATGGCTACACCTTC. The full variable domain, its missing parts supplied by reference TRBV29-1 and TRBJ1-2, is SAVISQKPSRDICQRGTSLTIQCQVDSQVTMMFWYRQQPGQSLTLIATANQGSEATYESGFVIDKFPISRPNLTFSTLTVSNMSPEDSSIYLCSVVSTGENGYTFGSGTRLTVV.

The genes are TRBV18 and TRBJ2-3; TRBD2 agrees at 11 bases. Germline V lookup: CDR1 KGHSH, CDR2 LQKENI. J lost 5 bases, V lost 6 bases, and 4 bases had no gene match. This CDR3 has 14 residues. The CDR3 coding sequence is TGTGCCAGCTCTGGACTAGCGGGTGGAGATACGCAGTATTTT. Amino acids: CASSGLAGGDTQYF. Combining the CDR3 with reference TRBV18 and TRBJ2-3 gives the whole variable domain NAGVMQNPRHLVRRRGQEARLRCSPMKGHSHVYWYRQLPEEGLKFMVYLQKENIIDESGMPKERFSAEFPKEGPSILRIQQVVRGDSAAYFCASSGLAGGDTQYFGPGTRLTVL.

The chain is built from TRBV6-4 and TRBJ2-1; TRBD2 aligns across 8 bases. Trimming took 0 bases from V and 8 from J; bases not matched to a gene: 3. The CDR3 loop spans 14 amino acids. Germline-derived CDR1 and CDR2 are MRHNA and SNTAGT. CDR3 sequence reads: CASSDSRGGDEQFF. In DNA form, the CDR3 reads TGTGCCAGCAGTGACTCCCGGGGGGGAGATGAGCAGTTCTTC.

The rearrangement uses TRBV5-4 and TRBJ2-2, with a possible D match to TRBD1 (6 bases). The germline CDR1 and CDR2 sequences are SGHNT and YYREEE (reference sequence). The CDR3 consists of 15 residues. Trimming stripped 4 bases from V and 1 base from J, with 11 bases between. The DNA for the CDR3 is TGTGCCAGCAGCCCCGGGACACAGAACACCGGGGAGCTGTTTTTT. Translation: CASSPGTQNTGELFF.

V and J are TRBV5-1 and TRBJ2-5; the match to TRBD2 covers 8 bases. Germline V gene data show CDR1 as SGHRS and CDR2 as YFSETQ. V lost 4 bases to trimming and J lost 2 bases; unmatched junction nucleotides: 13. This CDR3 region has 17 residues. CDR3 sequence: CASSPQPQGGGQETQYF. The CDR3 nucleotides read TGCGCCAGCAGCCCGCAGCCCCAGGGCGGGGGGCAAGAGACCCAGTACTTC.

V is TRBV5-4 and J is TRBJ2-5; 8 nucleotides line up with TRBD2. Germline lookup yields CDR1 SGHNT and CDR2 YYREEE (reference sequence). The trim removed 4 bases at V and 2 bases at J, leaving 4 bases unmatched. This CDR3 comprises 14 residues. The CDR3 reads CASSPLAEQETQYF. The CDR3 coding sequence is TGTGCCAGCAGCCCACTAGCGGAACAAGAGACCCAGTACTTC.

The gene calls are TRBV19 and TRBJ2-3, with 9 bases that match TRBD2. CDR3 length equals 16 residues. V shed 5 bases, J shed 6 bases, and the junction held 12 bases outside the gene matches. Germline values: CDR1 LNHDA, CDR2 SQIVND (reference sequence). The CDR3 DNA follows: TGTGCCAGTAGTCGTTCGACAGGGACTAGCAGGGATACGCAGTATTTT. Translation: CASSRSTGTSRDTQYF.

The chain recombines TRBV19 with TRBJ1-1, with D unclear. The germline gives CDR1 LNHDA, CDR2 SQIVND (reference sequence). V was clipped by 1 base and J by 1 base, with 22 bases between them. CDR3 length equals 19 residues. The CDR3 region is CASSIGPGGYPVANTEAFF. The CDR3 nucleotides are TGTGCCAGTAGTATAGGCCCAGGAGGTTACCCCGTCGCGAACACTGAAGCTTTCTTT.

Regarding this clone: The DNA is omitted, as the CDR3 cannot be located on it reliably, and the CDR3 follows TCRdb's listing. V gene TRBV18 combines with J gene TRBJ1-5; TRBD1, the table's D call, lacks a check against the DNA. CDR1 KGHSH and CDR2 LQKENI come from the germline V gene. The CDR3 adds up to 13 amino acids, both ends counted. The CDR3 loop is CASSFGAGTGVHF.

The V call is TRBV13, the J call TRBJ1-5; D unresolved. From germline, CDR1 is PRHDT and CDR2 FYEKMQ (reference sequence). The V and J ends lost 0 bases and 3 bases respectively, with 15 bases between them. The CDR3 spans 17 residues. CDR3 region: CASSLGFQVVLNQPQHF. For the CDR3, the DNA is TGTGCCAGCAGCTTAGGATTTCAGGTCGTACTCAATCAGCCCCAGCATTTT.

In nucleotides, the CDR3 is TGTGCCAGTAGCCTACTGGGACTCAATCAGCCCCAGCATTTT. Translation: CASSLLGLNQPQHF. The V and J genes are TRBV19 and TRBJ1-5; D might be TRBD1 (5 bases). Trimming pared 6 bases from V and 3 bases from J, leaving 12 bases between. Germline CDR1 reads LNHDA; CDR2 reads SQIVND (reference sequence). The CDR3 sequence is 14 residues long.

CDR3 sequence: CASRRGTGRNYGYTF. The CDR3 coding sequence is TGCGCCAGCAGACGCGGGACAGGGAGGAACTATGGCTACACCTTC. V and J are TRBV5-1 and TRBJ1-2, with 9 positions matching TRBD1. The CDR3 has 15 amino acids. Germline CDR1 and CDR2: SGHRS and YFSETQ. V was clipped by 5 bases and J by 2 bases; unmatched bases: 7.

V is TRBV28 and J is TRBJ2-1, with 11 nucleotides matching TRBD2. The CDR3 loop spans 15 amino acids. In germline, CDR1 is MDHEN, CDR2 SYDVKM. Losses at the gene ends were 6 bases for V and 5 bases for J; bases not matched to a gene: 6. The CDR3 nucleotides read TGTGCCAGCAGCTATCTAGCGGGGGGAAACAATGAGCAGTTCTTC. Translating gives CASSYLAGGNNEQFF.

The CDR3 reads CASSPDGGEAFF. The CDR3 DNA sequence: TGTGCCAGCAGTCCCGACGGGGGTGAAGCTTTCTTT. The chain uses TRBV27 and TRBJ1-1; weak D call: TRBD1 (5 bases). The ends were cut back, 5 bases at V and 7 bases at J, with 11 bases in the middle. Germline CDR1 MNHEY, CDR2 SMNVEV (reference sequence). There are 12 residues in the CDR3.

This clone was picked up a small number of times. This sequence joins TRBV28 and TRBJ2-2, with D perhaps TRBD2 (5 bases). From germline, CDR1 is MDHEN and CDR2 SYDVKM. The CDR3 runs to 14 residues. V was clipped by 5 bases and J by 6 bases, with 13 bases between them. The CDR3 nucleotides are TGTGCCAGCAGTGGTGGCGGGCTTTCCGGGGAGCTGTTTTTT. This gives the protein CASSGGGLSGELFF.

V gene TRBV30 combines with J gene TRBJ2-1; TRBD2 is a possible D gene (6 bases). The CDR3 covers 11 residues. CDR1 and CDR2 (germline): GTSNPN, SVGIG (reference sequence). V lost 3 bases to trimming and J lost 12 bases, with 12 bases between them. The CDR3 sequence is CAWREGEGQFF. In nucleotides, the CDR3 is TGTGCCTGGAGGGAGGGAGAGGGGCAGTTCTTC.

V usage is TRBV27 and J usage is TRBJ2-1; 13 bases are shared with TRBD2. CDR3 length equals 17 residues. Germline V lookup: CDR1 MNHEY, CDR2 SMNVEV (reference sequence). The ends lost 4 bases at V and 3 bases at J; junction bases unmatched: 6. The CDR3 DNA reads as TGTGCCAGCAGTTCTCGGACTAGCGGGGGCATCTACAATGAGCAGTTCTTC. It translates to CASSSRTSGGIYNEQFF.

The chain is built from TRBV28 and TRBJ2-1, with D tentatively TRBD2 (6 bases). V was cut by 5 bases and J by 7 bases, with 15 bases left in between. The CDR3 is 14 residues long. Germline V gene lookup returns CDR1 MDHEN and CDR2 SYDVKM. The CDR3 sequence: CASSPSGGSNEQFF. CDR3 nucleotides: TGTGCCAGCAGTCCCAGTGGGGGGAGTAATGAGCAGTTCTTC.

The chain carries TRBV19 and TRBJ2-3; TRBD2 aligns across 9 bases. The CDR3 covers 15 residues. Germline V CDR1 and CDR2: LNHDA, SQIVND (reference sequence). After removal of 5 bases from V and 5 bases from J, the junction contained 8 bases not matched to a gene. The CDR3 DNA follows: TGTGCCAGTAGTCGCGGGAGGGCAATCAAAGATACGCAGTATTTT. This codes for CASSRGRAIKDTQYF.

The genes are TRBV4-1 and TRBJ1-2; D gene uncertain. This CDR3 spans 14 amino acids. V dropped 1 base and J dropped 2 bases, with 8 bases sitting between them. Germline lookup yields CDR1 MGHRA and CDR2 YSYEKL. The CDR3 loop reads CASSQVAGNYGYTF. The CDR3, as DNA: TGCGCCAGCAGCCAAGTAGCCGGAAACTATGGCTACACCTTC.

This clone was counted only a few times. The chain couples TRBV10-3 to TRBJ2-7, with TRBD2 matching 8 bases. Germline V gene lookup returns CDR1 ENHRY and CDR2 SYGVKD. The length of the CDR3 is 14 residues. With 6 bases clipped from V and 3 bases from J, the junction kept 7 bases outside the gene matches. In nucleotides, the CDR3 is TGTGCCATCAGGGAGACTAGCGTGAACTACGAGCAGTACTTC. It translates to CAIRETSVNYEQYF.

The chain recombines TRBV28 with TRBJ2-7; a weak D match, TRBD1 (7 bases). The CDR3 is made up of 15 amino acids. Germline CDR1 reads MDHEN; CDR2 reads SYDVKM. V shed 3 bases and J shed 6 bases, with 18 bases lying between them. The CDR3 DNA reads as TGTGCCAGCAGTTTGGGCGGGACAGTAGTGTTCGAGCAGTACTTC. Residues: CASSLGGTVVFEQYF.

This chain links TRBV30 with TRBJ2-1; D is possibly TRBD1 (5 bases). V lost 4 bases to trimming and J lost 8 bases, with 18 bases between them. Per the germline V gene, CDR1 is GTSNPN and CDR2 is SVGIG (reference sequence). The CDR3 contains 14 residues. The CDR3 protein is CAWNQGPPRDEQFF. CDR3 bases: TGTGCCTGGAATCAGGGCCCCCCTAGGGATGAGCAGTTCTTC.

This clone showed up just once. The J gene is TRBJ2-2, the V gene TRBV18, with 11 bases aligning to TRBD1. Germline trimming cut 3 bases from V and 11 bases from J; bases unmatched to any gene: 5. The CDR3 runs to 14 residues. In germline, CDR1 is KGHSH, CDR2 LQKENI. The CDR3 DNA sequence: TGTGCCAGCTCACCCCGGGACAGGGGGATTGAGCTGTTTTTT. This gives the protein CASSPRDRGIELFF.

This clone showed up just a few times. Other DNA sequences of this sample code for an identical CDR3. CDR3 coding DNA: TGCGCCAGCAGCCTCCAAGAGACCCAGTACTTC. It specifies CASSLQETQYF. The chain uses TRBV5-1 and TRBJ2-5; D remains ambiguous. This CDR3 is 11 amino acids long. Deletions cut 4 bases from V and 1 base from J, with 2 bases between. Germline CDR1 and CDR2: SGHRS and YFSETQ. The whole variable domain, filled in from reference TRBV5-1 and TRBJ2-5, reads KAGVTQTPRYLIKTRGQQVTLSCSPISGHRSVSWYQQTPGQGLQFLFEYFSETQRNKGNFPGRFSGRQFSNSRSEMNVSTLELGDSALYLCASSLQETQYFGPGTRLLVL.

The gene calls are TRBV15 and TRBJ2-4; the match to TRBD1 covers 7 bases. Unmatched junction bases numbered 6, after V lost 3 bases and J lost 4 bases. The CDR3 spans 15 residues. CDR1 is LNHNV, CDR2 YYDKDF, per germline (reference sequence). The CDR3 bases are TGTGCCACCAGCAGGACAGGGTGGGCTAAAAACATTCAGTACTTC. The encoded protein is CATSRTGWAKNIQYF.

This clone was counted a single time. This chain joins TRBV7-9 and TRBJ1-1, with TRBD1 as a possible D gene (5 bases). In germline, CDR1 is SEHNR, CDR2 FQNEAQ (reference sequence). The V end was cut by 5 bases, the J end by 5 bases, with 21 bases between. The length of the CDR3 is 16 residues. The CDR3 spells CASSQGGWVLGTEAFF. In nucleotides, the CDR3 is TGTGCCAGCAGCCAGGGTGGGTGGGTTTTGGGGACTGAAGCTTTCTTT.

The rearrangement joins TRBV28 to TRBJ1-2; the match to TRBD1 covers 9 bases. The CDR3 extends over 14 amino acids. V lost 3 bases, J lost 4 bases, and 3 bases stayed unmatched. CDR1 and CDR2 from the germline V gene are MDHEN and SYDVKM. The CDR3 sequence: CASSLPTGGYGYTF. In DNA, the CDR3 is TGTGCCAGCAGTTTGCCGACAGGGGGCTATGGCTACACCTTC.

The gene calls are TRBV5-1 and TRBJ2-5, with TRBD2 matching over 7 bases. The CDR3 spans 14 residues. The V segment lost 4 bases and the J segment 5 bases; nucleotides outside the gene matches: 8. Germline V gene lookup returns CDR1 SGHRS and CDR2 YFSETQ. DNA for the CDR3: TGCGCCAGCAGCGAGGGACTACTAGGGGAGACCCAGTACTTC. Encoded protein: CASSEGLLGETQYF. Together with reference TRBV5-1 and TRBJ2-5, the CDR3 gives the full variable domain: KAGVTQTPRYLIKTRGQQVTLSCSPISGHRSVSWYQQTPGQGLQFLFEYFSETQRNKGNFPGRFSGRQFSNSRSEMNVSTLELGDSALYLCASSEGLLGETQYFGPGTRLLVL.

CDR3 sequence: CASSAGGVNYGYTF. The CDR3 DNA follows: TGTGCCAGCAGTGCAGGGGGAGTTAACTATGGCTACACCTTC. This chain connects TRBV2 to TRBJ1-2; 7 bases align to TRBD1. CDR1 is SNHLY, CDR2 FYNNEI, per germline. The CDR3 is 14 residues long. V was pared by 4 bases and J by 1 base, with 3 bases of the junction left unmatched.

The gene calls are TRBV18 and TRBJ1-1, with D unclear. The V and J ends lost 3 bases and 7 bases respectively, with 9 bases between them. This CDR3 spans 12 amino acids. Germline CDR1 and CDR2: KGHSH and LQKENI. The CDR3 region is CASSPEPIEAFF. The CDR3 nucleotides read TGTGCCAGCTCACCGGAGCCGATTGAAGCTTTCTTT.